The entry below describes one T cell receptor beta chain. Germline CDR1 reads ENHRY; CDR2 reads SYGVKD. V shed 3 bases and J shed 0 bases, with 11 bases lying between them. CDR3 length: 15 amino acids. This specimen comes from a study of response to subunit inactivated influenza vaccine. Each CDR3 protein is one row after TCRdb ran MiXCR on the RT-PCR reads. Found here are roughly 700,000 distinct CDR3 sequences, 11% to 15% of them singletons; the top ten hold 5.5% to 7%. This TCR was sampled from a man aged 50-60 years who received an inactivated influenza vaccine. This chain links TRBV10-3 with TRBJ1-2, with D possibly TRBD1 on 6 matching bases. The sequences come from PBMCs from blood, collected 14 days before vaccination. The CDR3 here is CAISDLTGTNYGYTF. CDR3 in DNA: TGTGCCATCAGTGATTTGACAGGAACTAACTATGGCTACACCTTC.